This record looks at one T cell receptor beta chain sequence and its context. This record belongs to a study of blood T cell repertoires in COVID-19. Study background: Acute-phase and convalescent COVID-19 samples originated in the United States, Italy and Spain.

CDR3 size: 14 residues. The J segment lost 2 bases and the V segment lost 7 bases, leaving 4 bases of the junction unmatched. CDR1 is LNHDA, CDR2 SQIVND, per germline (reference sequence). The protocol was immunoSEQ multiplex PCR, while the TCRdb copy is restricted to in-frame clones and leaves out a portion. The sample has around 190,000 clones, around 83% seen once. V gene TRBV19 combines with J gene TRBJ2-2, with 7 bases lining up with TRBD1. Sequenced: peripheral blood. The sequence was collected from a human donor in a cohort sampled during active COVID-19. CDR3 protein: CASINRGNTGELFF. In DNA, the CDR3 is TGTGCCAGTATCAACAGGGGTAACACCGGGGAGCTGTTTTTT.